This paragraph covers one T cell receptor (beta chain) sequence. This record belongs to a study of blood T cell repertoires in COVID-19. Study overall: Sites in the United States, Italy and Spain provided acute and convalescent COVID-19 samples. T cells, B-cell-depleted T cells, or PBMCs supplied cDNA or gDNA.

Original handling: The assay estimated nucleated cells by amplifying reference gene primers. Sequencing used immunoSEQ multiplex PCR; TCRdb keeps in-frame clones, though not all of them. V and J calls plus clone size are reproduced from that table; the DNA served to infer D and trimming. The repertoire holds roughly 190,000 clones, with approximately 90% as singletons. Trimming took 1 base from V and 5 from J, leaving 25 bases between them. The CDR3 has 19 residues. In germline, CDR1 is SGHRS, CDR2 YFSETQ. The V and J genes are TRBV5-1 and TRBJ1-5; TRBD1 is a possible D gene (5 bases). This receptor was identified in a man in his forties with active or convalescent COVID-19. The sample taken for sequencing was peripheral blood. CDR3: CASSLSPGLDPFNHQPQHF. The CDR3 DNA reads TGCGCCAGCAGCTTGTCTCCGGGACTCGATCCTTTCAACCATCAGCCCCAGCATTTT.